Included here is one TCR beta chain sequence, with context. Its antigen is currently unknown. Germline is not matched at one junction end, which may reflect a read error. This record comes from a study of T cells in Graves' hyperthyroidism and ophthalmopathy. Diagnoses were established using clinical symptoms, serum thyroxine and TRAb, thyroid ultrasound and orbital computed tomography. Study-wide findings and caveats: Ophthalmopathy was separated from stable hyperthyroidism by a 13 V-J model. Within blood appeared most thyroid clonotypes that had expanded above 0.001. Progression to ophthalmopathy was predicted a median of approximately 6.4 months early.

RNA transcripts were the template for amplifying TCR beta CDR3 regions. During a first-round RT-PCR of the TCR CDR3, the HTBI primer set was used. One entry per CDR3 protein, called by TCRdb with MiXCR from the multiplex PCR reads. The data contain hundreds of thousands of distinct CDR3 sequences, just over 45% of them seen just once; the ten biggest clones take up 8.2%. Per the germline V gene, CDR1 is MGHRA and CDR2 is YSYEKL. This CDR3 has 15 residues. This sequence joins TRBV4-1 and TRBJ2-5, with 7 bases identical to TRBD2. This TCR came from a young woman with Graves' hyperthyroidism. Sequenced: peripheral blood or thyroid tissue (not recorded which). CDR3 amino acids: CASSLDGTTQETQYF. CDR3 nucleotides: TGTGCCAGCAGCCTAGACGGGACTACCCAAGAGACCCAGTACTTC.